This T cell receptor beta chain was sequenced for a study of T cell repertoires and Cas9 in healthy adults. This table comes from immunoSEQ multiplex PCR, and its TCRdb copy is limited to in-frame clones, with some not included. The repertoire holds about 15,000 clones, with roughly 87% as singletons. V dropped 6 bases and J dropped 7 bases, with 18 bases sitting between them. This CDR3 has 14 residues. Germline V gene sequence: CDR1 LGHNT, CDR2 FRNRAP. Sample: Tregs (CD4+, CD25+, CD127-, CD137-, CD154-) from PBMCs; culture status not recorded. The rearrangement joins TRBV12-5 to TRBJ2-5; TRBD2 might be the D (6 bases). The TCR was taken from a human donor in good health. The CDR3 sequence: CASGPGTPIRTQYF. CDR3 DNA sequence: TGTGCTAGTGGCCCCGGGACTCCCATCCGGACCCAGTACTTC.